The rows below give T cell receptor beta chains drawn from one sample of a study of technical replicates of blood from several donors. Clones were read by immunoSEQ multiplex PCR, and TCRdb kept only the in-frame ones, dropping some. The sample lists tens of thousands of clones, about 81% seen once, with 3% to 5% in the top ten. The sample was PBMCs. The receptors derive from a human donor in good health. Some clones in this sample may be carry-over from other donors' samples. Each CDR3 is given with its conserved first and last residue. The D gene is left open where the match is weak. Size is omitted from some rows. Given values are once, few, many or a class for expanded clones.

>TRBD2|TRBV29-1|TRBJ2-2|.
TGCAGCGTAAAGGGACTAGCTGATGCGAACACCGGGGAGCTGTTTTTT
CSVKGLADANTGELFF
>TRBD1|TRBV30|TRBJ2-2|.
TGTGCCTGGAGTGTGGGACAGAGCACCGGGGAGCTGTTTTTT
CAWSVGQSTGELFF
>TRBD1|TRBV7-2|TRBJ1-1|.
TGTGCCAGCGGTTCCAGGGGGGGGACAGGGGTATTGGCTGAAGCTTTCTTT
CASGSRGGTGVLAEAFF
>.|TRBV12-5|TRBJ2-7|.
TGTGCTACCCTACTTAACTCTGACTCCTACGAGCAGTACTTC
CATLLNSDSYEQYF
>TRBD1|TRBV30|TRBJ1-1|.
TGTGCCTCCTCCCCAGGGGGGAACACTGAAGCTTTCTTT
CASSPGGNTEAFF
>.|TRBV12-1|TRBJ2-1|.
TGTGCCAGCAGCCCGAACTATGAGCAGTTCTTC
CASSPNYEQFF
>.|TRBV19|TRBJ2-3|.
TGTGCCAGTAGTATCAGGGGCACAGATACGCAGTATTTT
CASSIRGTDTQYF
>TRBD1|TRBV7-9|TRBJ1-1|.
TGTGCCAGCAGCCAGGGGGACACTGAAGCTTTCTTT
CASSQGDTEAFF
>TRBD1|TRBV5-1|TRBJ2-3|.
TGCGCCAGCACCAGAACGGGACAGGGGGGAGATACGCAGTATTTT
CASTRTGQGGDTQYF
>.|TRBV30|TRBJ2-5|once
TGTGCCTGGAGTGTTCTCGGGCGGGTGGAAGAGACCCAGTACTTC
CAWSVLGRVEETQYF
>TRBD2|TRBV10-1|TRBJ2-1|.
TGCGCCGGCCTGAATGCGGGAGCCTGGAATAACTACAATGAGCAGTTCTTC
CAGLNAGAWNNYNEQFF
>TRBD2|TRBV27|TRBJ2-3|.
TGTGCCAGTGCGAGCGCAGGCGGGGGGCCCCGAGATACGCAGTATTTT
CASASAGGGPRDTQYF
>TRBD1|TRBV10-3|TRBJ1-2|.
TGTGCCATCAGTGCGGGACAGGGGGCAGTGGAAGGCTACACCTTC
CAISAGQGAVEGYTF
>TRBD2|TRBV4-1|TRBJ2-7|.
TGCGCCAGCAGCCAGGGGGGTCGGGGGGCCTACGAGCAGTACTTC
CASSQGGRGAYEQYF
>.|TRBV7-3|TRBJ1-1|.
TGTGCCAGCAGCTTAGGCCAGGGCAACACTGAAGCTTTCTTT
CASSLGQGNTEAFF
>.|TRBV18|TRBJ2-5|.
TGTGCCAGCTCACCCAGGGTAATAGGCGACCAAGAGACCCAGTACTTC
CASSPRVIGDQETQYF